The source of this T cell receptor (beta chain) is a study of T cell responses to AZD1222 COVID-19 vaccine. TCRdb's table, derived via immunoSEQ multiplex PCR, lists solely in-frame clones and lacks some. The table lists some 69,000 clones, 83% of them singletons. This clone came up once. Its antigen remains unidentified. The study's findings and limits: It should be noted that donors were predominantly white British and more often female, and clonal diversity was possibly underestimated.

The specimen was peripheral blood, collected 28 days after the second AZD1222 dose. The clonotype comes from an adult who received the AZD1222 COVID-19 vaccine.

The CDR3 loop is CASSLAPRGGTAKSYEQYF. The CDR3 DNA follows: TGCGCCAGCAGCTTGGCCCCCCGGGGAGGGACAGCAAAGAGCTACGAGCAGTACTTC. This chain uses TRBV5-1 with TRBJ2-7; D may be TRBD1 or TRBD2 (7 bases each). The germline V gene has CDR1 SGHRS and CDR2 YFSETQ. V lost 0 bases and J lost 3, with 25 bases in between. CDR3 length equals 19 residues.